The present T cell receptor (beta chain) was sequenced within a study of blood T cell repertoires in COVID-19. Study at large: Some COVID-19 samples were acute and others convalescent; all came from the United States, Italy and Spain. T cells, B-cell-depleted T cells, or PBMCs provided the cDNA or gDNA that served as material.

The CDR3 has 19 residues. Germline CDR1 reads SGDLS; CDR2 reads YYNGEE. Trimming took 0 bases from V and 0 from J; bases not matched to a gene: 14. Per the study methods: For nucleated cells, counts were estimated from reference gene primer amplification. Generated by immunoSEQ multiplex PCR, the TCRdb table keeps only in-frame clones and is missing some. V and J calls and clone size are copied from that table; D and trimming were computed from the DNA. This sample has tens of thousands of clones, with more than 75% found just once. This rearrangement joins TRBV9 to TRBJ2-7; 8 positions agree with TRBD1. Sequencing was done on a sample of peripheral blood. This sequence was found in a human donor in a cohort sampled during active COVID-19. The CDR3: CASSVAQGASPPASYEQYF. As DNA, the CDR3 is TGTGCCAGCAGCGTAGCTCAGGGGGCGTCCCCTCCTGCCTCCTACGAGCAGTACTTC. The variable domain in full, completed from reference TRBV9 and TRBJ2-7, reads DSGVTQTPKHLITATGQRVTLRCSPRSGDLSVYWYQQSLDQGLQFLIQYYNGEERAKGNILERFSAQQFPDLHSELNLSSLELGDSALYFCASSVAQGASPPASYEQYFGPGTRLTVT.